A single sample is the source of the 23 T cell receptor beta chains below, sequenced in a study of shared clonotypes between healthy human individuals. The data were produced by immunoSEQ multiplex PCR, yet TCRdb's version contains in-frame clones alone and is incomplete. The sample consists of more than 1,200,000 clones, 98% of them appearing once. Input material: naive CD4+ T cells sorted from blood. Subset in this sample: CD45RA+ positively selected. The receptor set was obtained from a man aged 30 to 39 in good health.

The V gene is TRBV6-6, the J gene TRBJ2-2; no firm D call. Germline CDR1 reads MNHNY; CDR2 reads SVGAGI (reference sequence). The CDR3 covers 16 residues. Trimming took 7 bases from V and 2 from J, leaving 17 bases between them. CDR3 protein: CASTREKNRNTGELFF. The CDR3 DNA is TGTGCCAGCACCCGAGAGAAGAATAGAAACACCGGGGAGCTGTTTTTT.

This clone was counted only a few times. The chain joins TRBV28 to TRBJ2-7; TRBD2 aligns across 11 bases. CDR1 and CDR2 from the germline V gene are MDHEN and SYDVKM. This CDR3 region has 14 residues. The trim removed 6 bases at V and 6 bases at J, leaving 7 bases unmatched. The CDR3 here is CASRIAGGPSEQYF. The CDR3 DNA follows: TGTGCCAGCAGAATAGCGGGAGGGCCAAGCGAGCAGTACTTC.

V gene TRBV2 combines with J gene TRBJ2-5; 10 positions match TRBD1. CDR3 length: 15 residues. Germline trimming cut 6 bases from V and 1 base from J; bases unmatched to any gene: 5. CDR1 is SNHLY and CDR2 is FYNNEI in the germline V gene. For the CDR3, the DNA is TGTGCCAGCAGGGGACAGGGGACCTCCCAAGAGACCCAGTACTTC. Translated: CASRGQGTSQETQYF.

This clone was picked up one time. This chain uses TRBV10-3 with TRBJ2-2; possibly TRBD1 or TRBD2 for D (5 bases each). CDR1 is ENHRY, CDR2 SYGVKD, per germline. This CDR3 region has 14 residues. V was trimmed by 6 bases and J by 3 bases, leaving 11 bases between them. Here the CDR3 reads CAIRPGTDTGELFF. CDR3 bases: TGTGCCATCAGGCCTGGGACGGACACCGGGGAGCTGTTTTTT.

The chain has TRBV6-5 and TRBJ2-1; weak D call: TRBD2 (5 bases). V lost 7 bases and J lost 3, with 16 bases in between. The germline CDR1 and CDR2 sequences are MNHEY and SVGAGI. The CDR3 loop spans 15 amino acids. For the CDR3, the DNA is TGTGCCAGCAAGAGGGAACAGCTAGGCTACAATGAGCAGTTCTTC. It specifies CASKREQLGYNEQFF.

The rearrangement joins TRBV11-3 to TRBJ2-1, with 9 bases aligning to TRBD2. The germline V gene has CDR1 SGHNT and CDR2 YENEEA. V dropped 4 bases and J dropped 4; count of bases not matched to a gene: 8. This CDR3 has 16 residues. The CDR3 loop reads CASSSPATSGYNEQFF. The CDR3 DNA is TGTGCCAGCAGCTCCCCTGCGACTAGCGGATACAATGAGCAGTTCTTC. Variable domain in full (rest from reference TRBV11-3 and TRBJ2-1): EAGVVQSPRYKIIEKKQPVAFWCNPISGHNTLYWYLQNLGQGPELLIRYENEEAVDDSQLPKDRFSAERLKGVDSTLKIQPAELGDSAVYLCASSSPATSGYNEQFFGPGTRLTVL.

Remarks on this clone: Sequence at one end of the junction differs from germline and may be a read error. The chain has TRBV11-2 and TRBJ1-1, with a tentative D call TRBD1 (6 bases). The CDR3 contains 11 residues. The germline V gene has CDR1 SGHAT and CDR2 FQNNGV. The CDR3 loop reads CASSLEETGLF. The CDR3, as DNA: TGTGCCAGCAGCTTAGAAGAGACAGGCCTTTTT.

This chain uses TRBV2 with TRBJ1-5; 11 bases agree with TRBD1. The CDR3 consists of 14 residues. J was trimmed by 5 bases and V by 5 bases; bases with no gene match: 2. CDR1 is SNHLY, CDR2 FYNNEI, per germline. This CDR3 reads CASSRTGGDQPQHF. The CDR3 DNA follows: TGTGCCAGCAGTAGGACAGGGGGCGATCAGCCCCAGCATTTT.

The chain is built from TRBV7-3 and TRBJ2-1; possibly TRBD1 or TRBD2 for D (5 bases each). Trimming cost V 5 bases and J 8 bases, with 19 bases left between them. The CDR3 spans 15 residues. Germline V gives CDR1 SGHTA, CDR2 FQGTGA. CDR3 in DNA: TGTGCCAGCAGCCACTTGAGGGGTAGCTTCTATGAGCAGTTCTTC. This translates into CASSHLRGSFYEQFF.

The rearrangement links TRBV15 to TRBJ2-7; 8 nucleotides align to TRBD2. CDR1 and CDR2 from the germline V gene are LNHNV and YYDKDF (reference sequence). This CDR3 is 23 amino acids long. V lost 0 bases to trimming and J lost 0 bases; unmatched junction nucleotides: 25. CDR3 coding DNA: TGTGCCACCAGCAGAGATAAAAAAAGGGAGCGGGAGAGCTCTCGGTGGCGCTCCTACGAGCAGTACTTC. This translates into CATSRDKKRERESSRWRSYEQYF. The full variable domain, its missing parts supplied by reference TRBV15 and TRBJ2-7, is DAMVIQNPRYQVTQFGKPVTLSCSQTLNHNVMYWYQQKSSQAPKLLFHYYDKDFNNEADTPDNFQSRRPNTSFCFLDIRSPGLGDTAMYLCATSRDKKRERESSRWRSYEQYFGPGTRLTVT.

This sequence joins TRBV5-4 and TRBJ2-1, with TRBD2 matching 8 bases. The CDR3 is 14 amino acids. CDR1 and CDR2 from the germline V gene are SGHNT and YYREEE (reference sequence). The J segment lost 6 bases and the V segment lost 4 bases, leaving 6 bases of the junction unmatched. The CDR3 region has the DNA TGTGCCAGCAGCGGACTAGCAGGACGCAATGAGCAGTTCTTC. Translating it yields CASSGLAGRNEQFF. Based on the CDR3 plus reference TRBV5-4 and TRBJ2-1, the full variable domain is ETGVTQSPTHLIKTRGQQVTLRCSSQSGHNTVSWYQQALGQGPQFIFQYYREEENGRGNFPPRFSGLQFPNYSSELNVNALELDDSALYLCASSGLAGRNEQFFGPGTRLTVL.

The chain has TRBV4-2 and TRBJ2-1; 15 bases are shared with TRBD2. This CDR3 is 19 amino acids long. With 0 bases clipped from V and 9 bases from J, the junction kept 12 bases outside the gene matches. Germline assignment: CDR1 LGHNA and CDR2 YNFKEQ. As DNA, the CDR3 is TGTGCCAGCAGCCAAGATCAATCAGGACTAGCGGGAGGGCAGGGTGAGCAGTTCTTC. Translating it yields CASSQDQSGLAGGQGEQFF.

The V call is TRBV6-4, the J call TRBJ2-1; TRBD2 matches at 13 bases. J lost 8 bases, V lost 3 bases, and 13 bases had no gene match. The CDR3 runs to 18 residues. CDR1 is MRHNA, CDR2 SNTAGT, per germline. The CDR3 spells CASSETSGRALGADEQFF. The CDR3 DNA reads TGTGCCAGCAGTGAAACTAGCGGGAGGGCTCTTGGGGCCGATGAGCAGTTCTTC.

This chain uses TRBV18 with TRBJ2-5; 8 bases are a match to TRBD1. In germline, CDR1 is KGHSH, CDR2 LQKENI. This CDR3 has 16 residues. J gave up 4 bases and V 5 bases, and 12 bases lay outside the gene matches. As DNA, the CDR3 is TGTGCCAGCTCAGCACGCCAGGGGGCGGAAAGAGAGACCCAGTACTTC. Translated: CASSARQGAERETQYF.

This chain uses TRBV28 with TRBJ1-4, with D perhaps matching TRBD1 (6 bases). With 6 bases removed from V and 7 bases from J, the gap between germline ends came to 15 bases. The CDR3 covers 14 residues. Germline V lookup: CDR1 MDHEN, CDR2 SYDVKM. Written as DNA, the CDR3 is TGTGCCAGCAGGCCCGGGGCCAGGGGTGAAAAACTGTTTTTT. Protein sequence: CASRPGARGEKLFF.

The chain combines TRBV5-1 with TRBJ2-1, with D perhaps matching TRBD1 (5 bases). Germline V gene data show CDR1 as SGHRS and CDR2 as YFSETQ. V shed 4 bases and J shed 7 bases, with 15 bases lying between them. The CDR3 covers 14 residues. CDR3 in DNA: TGCGCCAGCAGCCCGGCCCAGGGAATTAATGAGCAGTTCTTC. This codes for CASSPAQGINEQFF.

The J gene is TRBJ2-1, the V gene TRBV9, with 8 nucleotides matching TRBD2. The germline CDR1 and CDR2 sequences are SGDLS and YYNGEE. CDR3 size: 16 residues. V lost 4 bases to trimming and J lost 5 bases; unmatched junction nucleotides: 11. In DNA, the CDR3 is TGTGCCAGCAGCCATACGACGGGAGGGATAGACAATGAGCAGTTCTTC. Amino acids: CASSHTTGGIDNEQFF. Looking up the rest from reference TRBV9 and TRBJ2-1 gives the full variable domain: DSGVTQTPKHLITATGQRVTLRCSPRSGDLSVYWYQQSLDQGLQFLIQYYNGEERAKGNILERFSAQQFPDLHSELNLSSLELGDSALYFCASSHTTGGIDNEQFFGPGTRLTVL.

This rearrangement joins TRBV7-9 to TRBJ1-5, with D possibly being TRBD1 (5 bases). The germline CDR1 and CDR2 sequences are SEHNR and FQNEAQ (reference sequence). The CDR3 extends over 13 amino acids. The ends were cut back, 5 bases at V and 5 bases at J, with 10 bases in the middle. The CDR3 bases are TGTGCCAGCAGCCAAATAGGGGATCAGCCCCAGCATTTT. As protein: CASSQIGDQPQHF.

This chain connects TRBV27 to TRBJ2-3; no firm D call. CDR1 is MNHEY, CDR2 SMNVEV, per germline (reference sequence). This CDR3 comprises 15 residues. V shed 5 bases and J shed 0 bases, with 12 bases lying between them. This CDR3 is CASSTYISSTDTQYF. The CDR3 DNA reads as TGTGCCAGCAGTACCTACATCTCTAGCACAGATACGCAGTATTTT.

This clone was seen a few times. The chain combines TRBV5-1 with TRBJ2-1; 10 bases fit TRBD1. Germline-derived CDR1 and CDR2 are SGHRS and YFSETQ. The trim removed 5 bases at V and 8 bases at J, leaving 10 bases unmatched. This CDR3 is built from 15 residues. The CDR3 coding sequence is TGCGCCAGCAGTTACTGGGACAGGGGTTTTGATGAGCAGTTCTTC. Its translation is CASSYWDRGFDEQFF.

The chain recombines TRBV7-2 with TRBJ1-2; TRBD1 might be the D (6 bases). Germline lookup yields CDR1 SGHTA and CDR2 FQGNSA. V was shortened by 3 bases and J by 8 bases, with 13 bases between the two germline ends. The length of the CDR3 is 13 residues. The CDR3 sequence is CASSFHRAGGYTF. CDR3 sequence (DNA): TGTGCCAGCAGCTTTCACAGGGCGGGAGGCTACACCTTC.

The chain links TRBV7-2 to TRBJ2-7; TRBD2 matches at 11 bases. CDR1 and CDR2 from the germline V gene are SGHTA and FQGNSA. The CDR3 contains 17 residues. The V gene end was trimmed by 1 base and the J gene end by 6 bases; junction bases not matched to a gene: 11. In DNA form, the CDR3 reads TGTGCCAGCAGCTTAGTTGCTCGTACTAGCGGGAGTTTCGAGCAGTACTTC. Translation: CASSLVARTSGSFEQYF.

The CDR3 reads CASSQDKSRSDRGIYEQYF. The CDR3 DNA sequence: TGCGCCAGCAGCCAAGATAAATCAAGGTCAGACAGGGGGATCTACGAGCAGTACTTC. The V gene is TRBV4-1, the J gene TRBJ2-7, with 9 bases identical to TRBD1. V gave up 0 bases and J gave up 3 bases; unmatched junction bases: 15. This CDR3 is built from 19 residues. CDR1 is MGHRA and CDR2 is YSYEKL in the germline V gene.